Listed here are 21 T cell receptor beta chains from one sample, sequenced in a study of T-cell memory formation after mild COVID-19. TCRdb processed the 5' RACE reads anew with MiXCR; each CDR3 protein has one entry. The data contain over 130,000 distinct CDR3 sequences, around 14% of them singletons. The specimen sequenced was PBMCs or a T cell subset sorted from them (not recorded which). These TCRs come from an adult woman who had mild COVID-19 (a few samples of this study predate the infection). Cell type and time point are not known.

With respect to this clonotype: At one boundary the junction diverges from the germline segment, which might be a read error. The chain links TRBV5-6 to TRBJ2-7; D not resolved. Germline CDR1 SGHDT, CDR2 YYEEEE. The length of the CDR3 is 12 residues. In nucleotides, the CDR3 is TGTGCCAGCAGCTTGGCCTCCTACGATCAGTACTTC. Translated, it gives CASSLASYDQYF.

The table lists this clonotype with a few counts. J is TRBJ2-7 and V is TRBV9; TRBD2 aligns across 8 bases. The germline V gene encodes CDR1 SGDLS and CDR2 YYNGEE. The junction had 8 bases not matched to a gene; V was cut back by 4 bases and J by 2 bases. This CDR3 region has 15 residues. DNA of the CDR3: TGTGCCAGCAGCCCAACCTCCGGGGGGGCCTACGAGCAGTACTTC. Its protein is CASSPTSGGAYEQYF.

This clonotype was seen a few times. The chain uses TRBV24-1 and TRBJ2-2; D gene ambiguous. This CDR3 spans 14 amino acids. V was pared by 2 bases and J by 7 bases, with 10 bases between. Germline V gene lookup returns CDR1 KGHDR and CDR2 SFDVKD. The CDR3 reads CATSDSPRIGELFF. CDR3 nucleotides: TGTGCCACCAGTGATTCCCCCCGGATCGGGGAGCTGTTTTTT.

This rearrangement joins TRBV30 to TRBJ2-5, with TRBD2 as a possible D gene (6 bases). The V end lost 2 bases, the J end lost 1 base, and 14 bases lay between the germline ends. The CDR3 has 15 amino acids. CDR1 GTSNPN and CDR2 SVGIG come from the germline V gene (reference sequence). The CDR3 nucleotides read TGTGCCTGGAGTTCATTACCGGGGGTCCAAGAGACCCAGTACTTC. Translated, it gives CAWSSLPGVQETQYF.

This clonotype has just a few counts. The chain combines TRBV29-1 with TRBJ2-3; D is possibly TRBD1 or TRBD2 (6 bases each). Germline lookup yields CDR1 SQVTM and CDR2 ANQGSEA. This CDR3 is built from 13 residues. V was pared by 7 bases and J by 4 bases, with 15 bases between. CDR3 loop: CSALGGPSDTQYF. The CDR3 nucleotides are TGCAGCGCCTTAGGGGGGCCCTCAGATACGCAGTATTTT.

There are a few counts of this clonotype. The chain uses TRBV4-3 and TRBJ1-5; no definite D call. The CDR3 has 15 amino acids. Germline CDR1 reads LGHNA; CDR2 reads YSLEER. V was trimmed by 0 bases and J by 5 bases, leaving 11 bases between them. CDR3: CASSQDYEGYQPQHF. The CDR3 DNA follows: TGCGCCAGCAGCCAAGATTACGAGGGTTATCAGCCCCAGCATTTT.

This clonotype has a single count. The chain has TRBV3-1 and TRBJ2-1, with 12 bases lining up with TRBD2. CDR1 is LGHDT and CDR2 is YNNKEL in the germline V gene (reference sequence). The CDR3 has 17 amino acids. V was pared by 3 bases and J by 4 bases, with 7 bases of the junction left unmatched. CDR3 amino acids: CASSHRTTSGGYNEQFF. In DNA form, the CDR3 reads TGTGCCAGCAGCCATCGAACAACTAGCGGGGGGTACAATGAGCAGTTCTTC.

The CDR3 reads CASSQLGTDQETQYF. CDR3 nucleotide sequence: TGCGCCAGCAGCCAATTAGGAACCGACCAAGAGACCCAGTACTTC. The J gene is TRBJ2-5, the V gene TRBV4-3, with D hard to call. The CDR3 totals 15 residues. Trimming stripped 2 bases from V and 0 bases from J, with 10 bases between. The germline gives CDR1 LGHNA, CDR2 YSLEER.

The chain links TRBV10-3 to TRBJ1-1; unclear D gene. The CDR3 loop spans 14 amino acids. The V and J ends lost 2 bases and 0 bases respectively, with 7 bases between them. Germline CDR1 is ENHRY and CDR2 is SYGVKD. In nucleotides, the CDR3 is TGTGCCATCAGTGAGGGCAGGCTGAACACTGAAGCTTTCTTT. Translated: CAISEGRLNTEAFF.

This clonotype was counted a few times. CDR3 DNA sequence: TGTGCCAGCAGACGAATAGGGACTAGCGGGACCCACGAGCAGTACTTC. Protein product: CASRRIGTSGTHEQYF. The genes are TRBV7-4 and TRBJ2-7; 13 bases match TRBD2. V gave up 6 bases and J gave up 5 bases; unmatched junction bases: 10. Germline V CDR1 and CDR2: SGHVT, SQSDAQ. CDR3 length: 16 amino acids.

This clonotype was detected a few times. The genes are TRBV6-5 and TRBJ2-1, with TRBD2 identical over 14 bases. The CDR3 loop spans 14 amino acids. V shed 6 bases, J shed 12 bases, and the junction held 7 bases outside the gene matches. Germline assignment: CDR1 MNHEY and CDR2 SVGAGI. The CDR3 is CASSLGTSGRGQFF. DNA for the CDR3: TGTGCCAGCAGCCTCGGGACTAGCGGGAGAGGGCAGTTCTTC.

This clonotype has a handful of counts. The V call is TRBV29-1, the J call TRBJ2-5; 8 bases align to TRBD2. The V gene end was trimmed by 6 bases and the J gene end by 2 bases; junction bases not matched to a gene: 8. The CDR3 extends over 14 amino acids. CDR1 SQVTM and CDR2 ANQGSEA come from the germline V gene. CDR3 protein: CSVELSGVQETQYF. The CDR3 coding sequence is TGCAGCGTAGAACTTAGCGGGGTACAAGAGACCCAGTACTTC.

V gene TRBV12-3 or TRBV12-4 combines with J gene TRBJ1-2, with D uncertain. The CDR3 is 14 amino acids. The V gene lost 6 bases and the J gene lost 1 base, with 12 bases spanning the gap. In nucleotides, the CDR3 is TGTGCCAGCAGATCGACGGCTTTTAACTATGGCTACACCTTC. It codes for CASRSTAFNYGYTF.

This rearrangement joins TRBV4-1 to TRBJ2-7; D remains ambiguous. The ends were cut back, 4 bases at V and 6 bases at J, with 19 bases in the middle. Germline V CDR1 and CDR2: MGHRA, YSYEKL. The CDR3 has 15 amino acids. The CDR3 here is CASSPHPRHGPEQYF. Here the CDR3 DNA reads TGCGCCAGCAGCCCCCATCCAAGACACGGCCCCGAGCAGTACTTC.

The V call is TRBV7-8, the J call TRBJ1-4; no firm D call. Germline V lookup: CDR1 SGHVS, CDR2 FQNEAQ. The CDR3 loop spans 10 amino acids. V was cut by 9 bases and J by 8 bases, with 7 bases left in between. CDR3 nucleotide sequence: TGTGCCAGTTTGGGCGAAAAACTGTTTTTT. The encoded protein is CASLGEKLFF.

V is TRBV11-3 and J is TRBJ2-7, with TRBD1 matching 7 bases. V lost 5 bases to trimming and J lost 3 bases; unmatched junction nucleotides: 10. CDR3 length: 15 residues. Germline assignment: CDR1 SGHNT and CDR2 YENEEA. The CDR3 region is CASSPLLPGGYEQYF. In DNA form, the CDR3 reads TGTGCCAGCAGCCCCTTACTGCCAGGGGGCTACGAGCAGTACTTC.

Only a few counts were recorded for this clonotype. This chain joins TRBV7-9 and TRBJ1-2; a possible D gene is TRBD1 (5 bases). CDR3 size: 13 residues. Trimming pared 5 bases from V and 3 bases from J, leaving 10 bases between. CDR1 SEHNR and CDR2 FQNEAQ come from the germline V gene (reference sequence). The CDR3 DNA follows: TGTGCCAGCAGCCTTGGGGGGGACTATGGCTACACCTTC. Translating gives CASSLGGDYGYTF.

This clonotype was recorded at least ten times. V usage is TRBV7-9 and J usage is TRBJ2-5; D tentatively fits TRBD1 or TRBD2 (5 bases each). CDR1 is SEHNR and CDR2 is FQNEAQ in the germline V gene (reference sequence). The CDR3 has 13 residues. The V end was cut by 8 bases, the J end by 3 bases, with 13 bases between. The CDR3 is CASLGTNEETQYF. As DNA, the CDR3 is TGTGCCAGCCTAGGGACGAACGAAGAGACCCAGTACTTC.

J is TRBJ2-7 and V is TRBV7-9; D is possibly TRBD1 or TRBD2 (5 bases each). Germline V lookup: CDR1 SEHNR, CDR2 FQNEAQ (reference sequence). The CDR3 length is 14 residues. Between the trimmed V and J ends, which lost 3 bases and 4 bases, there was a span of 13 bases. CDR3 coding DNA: TGTGCCAGCAGCTTGGGGACCCATGCGTACGAGCAGTACTTC. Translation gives CASSLGTHAYEQYF.

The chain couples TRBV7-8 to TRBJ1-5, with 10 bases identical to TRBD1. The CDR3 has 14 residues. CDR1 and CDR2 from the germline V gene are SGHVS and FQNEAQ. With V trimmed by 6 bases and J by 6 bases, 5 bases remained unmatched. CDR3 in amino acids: CASSPGTGVQPQHF. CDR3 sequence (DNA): TGTGCCAGCAGTCCCGGGACAGGGGTTCAGCCCCAGCATTTT. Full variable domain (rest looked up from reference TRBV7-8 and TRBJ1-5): GAGVSQSPRYKVAKRGQDVALRCDPISGHVSLFWYQQALGQGPEFLTYFQNEAQLDKSGLPSDRFFAERPEGSVSTLKIQRTQQEDSAVYLCASSPGTGVQPQHFGDGTRLSIL.

This CDR3 reads CASSPSTDSNTEAFF. The CDR3 nucleotides read TGCGCCAGCAGCCCCTCGACAGACTCAAACACTGAAGCTTTCTTT. The chain links TRBV4-1 to TRBJ1-1, with a tentative D call TRBD1 (5 bases). This CDR3 region has 15 residues. Per germline, CDR1 MGHRA and CDR2 YSYEKL. V lost 4 bases and J lost 2, with 14 bases in between.